A single sample gave rise to the 12 T cell receptor beta chains below, sequenced in a study of T cells in Graves' hyperthyroidism and ophthalmopathy. Amplified regions were TCR beta CDR3 sequences from RNA transcripts. A first-round RT-PCR of the TCR CDR3 used the HTBI primer set. TCRdb reanalysed the multiplex PCR reads using MiXCR and keeps one entry per CDR3 protein. Here the sample spans hundreds of thousands of distinct CDR3 sequences, over 12% being singletons. The sequenced sample was blood. Receptor source: a woman aged 40 to 50 with Graves' ophthalmopathy.

This clonotype was observed at least ten times. This rearrangement joins TRBV7-9 to TRBJ2-5, with D perhaps TRBD2 (5 bases). This CDR3 is built from 12 residues. V shed 3 bases and J shed 6 bases, with 8 bases lying between them. From germline, CDR1 is SEHNR and CDR2 FQNEAQ (reference sequence). Here the CDR3 DNA reads TGTGCCAGCAGCTTGGCGGGTCAGACCCAGTACTTC. Its translation is CASSLAGQTQYF.

This clonotype was seen ten or more times. This sequence joins TRBV6-1 and TRBJ2-1; D gene unclear. Germline V gene lookup returns CDR1 MNHNS and CDR2 SASEGT. This CDR3 is 14 amino acids long. V shed 4 bases and J shed 2 bases, with 9 bases lying between them. CDR3 sequence: CASSADQTYNEQFF. CDR3 DNA sequence: TGTGCCAGCAGTGCGGACCAGACCTACAATGAGCAGTTCTTC.

The chain couples TRBV20-1 to TRBJ2-5; D is perhaps TRBD1 (6 bases). This CDR3 spans 13 amino acids. Germline assignment: CDR1 DFQATT and CDR2 SNEGSKA (reference sequence). The V gene lost 5 bases and the J gene lost 1 base, with 11 bases spanning the gap. Here the CDR3 reads CSAGRGPQETQYF. CDR3 nucleotide sequence: TGCAGTGCTGGCAGGGGCCCCCAAGAGACCCAGTACTTC.

This clonotype was seen at least ten times. The chain has TRBV6-1 and TRBJ2-7, with 7 nucleotides matching TRBD2. Germline assignment: CDR1 MNHNS and CDR2 SASEGT. The CDR3 contains 14 residues. V trimming: 2 bases; J trimming: 3 bases; junction bases outside the gene matches: 4. The CDR3 DNA follows: TGTGCCAGCAGTGAATCACCGGGGGGCTACGAGCAGTACTTC. Its protein is CASSESPGGYEQYF.

V is TRBV6-5 and J is TRBJ1-1, with D perhaps matching TRBD1 (6 bases). The CDR3 is 14 residues long. V shed 4 bases and J shed 1 base, with 10 bases lying between them. Germline CDR1 is MNHEY and CDR2 is SVGAGI. CDR3 in DNA: TGTGCCAGCAGTTCCCGACAGGCGAACACTGAAGCTTTCTTT. Translated: CASSSRQANTEAFF.

This clonotype appeared many times. The chain uses TRBV27 and TRBJ2-6; unclear D gene. Germline CDR1 reads MNHEY; CDR2 reads SMNVEV (reference sequence). This CDR3 comprises 19 residues. Trimming took 4 bases from V and 0 from J, leaving 19 bases between them. The CDR3 sequence is CASSYRTSRSSSGANVLTF. The CDR3 DNA is TGTGCCAGCAGTTATAGGACCTCCCGCTCTTCCTCTGGGGCCAACGTCCTGACTTTC.

This clonotype was seen repeatedly, ten times or more. The V call is TRBV10-3, the J call TRBJ1-2; possibly TRBD1 for D (6 bases). The CDR3 is 13 amino acids. The germline gives CDR1 ENHRY, CDR2 SYGVKD. The CDR3 nucleotides are TGTGCGCTCGGAGGGACAAGGCCCTATGGCTACACCTTC. This codes for CALGGTRPYGYTF.

This clonotype was detected ten times or more. The chain employs TRBV3-1 and TRBJ1-2, with a weak D call TRBD1 (5 bases). CDR1 is LGHDT, CDR2 YNNKEL, per germline (reference sequence). V was pared by 6 bases and J by 0 bases, with 8 bases between. This CDR3 region has 13 residues. CDR3 DNA: TGTGCCAGCAGGGACACCACTAACTATGGCTACACCTTC. As protein: CASRDTTNYGYTF. The full variable domain, with the rest looked up from reference TRBV3-1 and TRBJ1-2, is DTAVSQTPKYLVTQMGNDKSIKCEQNLGHDTMYWYKQDSKKFLKIMFSYNNKELIINETVPNRFSPKSPDKAHLNLHINSLELGDSAVYFCASRDTTNYGYTFGSGTRLTVV.

The chain recombines TRBV30 with TRBJ2-2; D is unresolved. V was cut by 0 bases and J by 3 bases, with 5 bases left in between. This CDR3 is 13 amino acids long. Germline CDR1 reads GTSNPN; CDR2 reads SVGIG (reference sequence). The CDR3 spells CAWSVVYTGELFF. CDR3 nucleotide sequence: TGTGCCTGGAGTGTAGTATACACCGGGGAGCTGTTTTTT.

This chain connects TRBV6-5 to TRBJ2-2; D unresolved. Deletions cut 4 bases from V and 7 bases from J, with 19 bases between. Germline V gene lookup returns CDR1 MNHEY and CDR2 SVGAGI. CDR3 size: 16 residues. This CDR3 reads CASSSSDLRWGGELFF. The CDR3 DNA reads TGTGCCAGCAGTTCCTCTGATCTCCGGTGGGGCGGGGAGCTGTTTTTT.

This clonotype was observed a handful of times. The chain has TRBV7-3 and TRBJ2-1; weak D call: TRBD2 (5 bases). Trimming removed 2 bases at V and 6 bases at J, with 14 bases between. The germline CDR1 and CDR2 sequences are SGHTA and FQGTGA. CDR3 length: 15 amino acids. The CDR3 nucleotides are TGTGCCAGCAGCTTACGTGGGAGTTCCGGCAATGAGCAGTTCTTC. This codes for CASSLRGSSGNEQFF.

Ten or more counts support this clonotype. The genes are TRBV12-3 or TRBV12-4 and TRBJ2-7, with D perhaps matching TRBD1 (6 bases). V was clipped by 3 bases and J by 2 bases, with 11 bases between them. CDR3 length: 14 residues. CDR3 coding DNA: TGTGCCAGCAGTTTCGGGACACATACCTACGAGCAGTACTTC. Its translation is CASSFGTHTYEQYF.